This TCR beta chain was obtained from a study of human T cells and chemical hapten exposure. Germline CDR1 SEHNR, CDR2 FQNEAQ (reference sequence). Trimming left V 5 bases short and J 6 bases short, with 14 bases between. The CDR3 is 13 amino acids. TCRdb fed the RACE reads into MiXCR, producing one record per CDR3 protein. The sample holds tens of thousands of distinct CDR3 sequences; 9.6% are singletons and the top ten take approximately 3.8%. Points on this clonotype: This clone may be a read error of a much larger clone one base away.

Time point defined: pre-sensitization, week 0. Treatment specified: therapeutic diphenylcyclopropenone sensitization with weekly scalp DPC. The chain employs TRBV7-9 and TRBJ2-7; tentative D call: TRBD1 (6 bases). The input for sequencing was whole blood, taken in connection with sensitization to the hapten diphenylcyclopropenone (DPC). This TCR came from a woman aged 40 to 50 with alopecia areata. Some clones in this sample may be carry-over from other donors' samples. CDR3 nucleotides: TGTGCCAGCAGCCACACAACAGGGTGCGAGCAGTACTTC. Translated: CASSHTTGCEQYF.